These 7 T cell receptor beta chains share one sample of origin, sequenced in a study of T cells in Graves' hyperthyroidism and ophthalmopathy. Researchers amplified the TCR beta CDR3 regions from RNA transcripts. Carried out on the TCR CDR3, a first-round RT-PCR used the HTBI primer set. One entry per CDR3 protein results from TCRdb running MiXCR on the multiplex PCR reads. The data hold under 300,000 distinct CDR3 sequences, with 13% observed a single time. Material for sequencing was blood. These TCRs come from a woman younger than 45 with Graves' hyperthyroidism that later progressed to Graves' ophthalmopathy.

This clonotype occurred a few times. The chain links TRBV27 to TRBJ1-1; perhaps TRBD1 as D (5 bases). This CDR3 is built from 13 residues. V was trimmed by 7 bases and J by 2 bases, leaving 11 bases between them. Germline-derived CDR1 and CDR2 are MNHEY and SMNVEV (reference sequence). The CDR3: CASKLGVNTEAFF. The CDR3 region has the DNA TGTGCCAGCAAATTAGGGGTCAACACTGAAGCTTTCTTT.

This chain uses TRBV29-1 with TRBJ1-2, with unresolved D. Germline assignment: CDR1 SQVTM and CDR2 ANQGSEA. This CDR3 has 13 amino acids. Trimming took off 6 bases at V and 6 bases at J, with 17 bases between the two ends. The CDR3 is CSVLSGRPDGYTF. CDR3 coding DNA: TGCAGCGTACTCTCTGGGCGCCCGGATGGCTACACCTTC.

This clonotype has a count of ten or more. This chain uses TRBV30 with TRBJ2-1; 11 nucleotides match TRBD2. The CDR3 loop spans 17 amino acids. J was trimmed by 1 base and V by 1 base; bases with no gene match: 6. CDR1 and CDR2 (germline): GTSNPN, SVGIG (reference sequence). The chain's CDR3 is CAWSETSGSKSYNEQFF. DNA of the CDR3: TGTGCCTGGAGTGAAACTAGCGGGAGTAAATCCTACAATGAGCAGTTCTTC.

This clonotype was counted at least ten times. The chain employs TRBV18 and TRBJ2-7; 9 positions match TRBD2. The junction had 11 bases not matched to a gene; V was cut back by 6 bases and J by 5 bases. There are 15 residues in the CDR3. In germline, CDR1 is KGHSH, CDR2 LQKENI. CDR3 sequence: CASSKASGKVNEQYF. CDR3 nucleotide sequence: TGTGCCAGCTCGAAAGCTAGCGGGAAAGTGAACGAGCAGTACTTC.

Turning to this clonotype: This could be a read error, since a much larger clone is one nucleotide away. Given the absence of the conserved phenylalanine or tryptophan at the CDR3 end, a read error is likely. J is TRBJ2-7 and V is TRBV6-5; 7 positions agree with TRBD1. The CDR3 length is 16 residues. V trimming: 0 bases; J trimming: 4 bases; junction bases outside the gene matches: 9. Germline V gene lookup returns CDR1 MNHEY and CDR2 SVGAGI. Here the CDR3 reads CASSYSDRAALYEQYL. CDR3 bases: TGTGCCAGCAGTTACTCCGACAGGGCGGCACTTTACGAGCAGTACCTC.

This clonotype occurred many times. This sequence joins TRBV2 and TRBJ2-3; D remains unclear. V shed 1 base and J shed 4 bases, with 9 bases lying between them. CDR1 and CDR2 (germline): SNHLY, FYNNEI. The CDR3 is 14 residues long. Here the CDR3 DNA reads TGTGCCAGCAGTGAAGAGAGTGTCGCAGATACGCAGTATTTT. Amino acids: CASSEESVADTQYF.

V and J are TRBV19 and TRBJ1-2; 7 positions match TRBD1. The V gene end was trimmed by 8 bases and the J gene end by 5 bases; junction bases not matched to a gene: 5. Per the germline V gene, CDR1 is LNHDA and CDR2 is SQIVND (reference sequence). The CDR3 length is 12 residues. CDR3 in amino acids: CASDQGGYGYTF. For the CDR3, the DNA is TGTGCCAGTGACCAGGGGGGATATGGCTACACCTTC.